The entry below describes one TCR beta chain. Antigen specificity is unknown. Distinct nucleotide sequences in the sample also encode this CDR3. Repeated repertoire sampling spanned the course of chemoradiotherapy. The sample originates from a study of chemoradiotherapy in HPV16-positive cancers. Study-wide background: A couple of HPV16-positive patients' cells yielded candidate HPV-specific clones and common motifs.

This table comes from immunoSEQ multiplex PCR, and its TCRdb copy is limited to in-frame clones, with some not included. The sample holds some 3,300 clones, around 85% seen once. Study observations and caveats: During treatment, candidate HPV-specific clones and E7-related motifs expanded in tumor.

The germline CDR1 and CDR2 sequences are MNHEY and SVGAGI. This CDR3 is 11 amino acids long. With 6 bases removed from V and 6 bases from J, the gap between germline ends came to 7 bases. The TCR originated in a human donor with HPV-associated anogenital cancer. The source material was tumor tissue, sampled from a patient who underwent chemoradiotherapy. This chain uses TRBV6-5 with TRBJ2-3, with a possible D match to TRBD2 (5 bases). CDR3 sequence: CASRRGDTQYF. The CDR3 region has the DNA TGTGCCAGCAGACGCGGGGATACGCAGTATTTT.